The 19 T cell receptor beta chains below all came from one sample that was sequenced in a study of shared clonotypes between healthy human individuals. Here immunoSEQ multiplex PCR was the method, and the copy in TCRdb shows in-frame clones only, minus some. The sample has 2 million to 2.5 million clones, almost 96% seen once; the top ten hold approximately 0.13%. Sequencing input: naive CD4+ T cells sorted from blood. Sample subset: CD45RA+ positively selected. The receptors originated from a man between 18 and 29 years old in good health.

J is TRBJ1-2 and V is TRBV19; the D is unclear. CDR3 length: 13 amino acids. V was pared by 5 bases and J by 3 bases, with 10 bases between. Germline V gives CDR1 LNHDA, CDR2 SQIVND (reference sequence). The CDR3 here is CASSRDLYYGYTF. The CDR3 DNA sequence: TGTGCCAGTAGTCGAGATCTATACTATGGCTACACCTTC.

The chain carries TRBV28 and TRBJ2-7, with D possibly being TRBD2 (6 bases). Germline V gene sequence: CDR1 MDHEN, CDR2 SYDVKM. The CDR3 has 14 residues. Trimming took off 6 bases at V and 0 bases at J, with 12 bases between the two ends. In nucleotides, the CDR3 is TGTGCCAGCAGATCCGCGGGGATCTCCTACGAGCAGTACTTC. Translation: CASRSAGISYEQYF.

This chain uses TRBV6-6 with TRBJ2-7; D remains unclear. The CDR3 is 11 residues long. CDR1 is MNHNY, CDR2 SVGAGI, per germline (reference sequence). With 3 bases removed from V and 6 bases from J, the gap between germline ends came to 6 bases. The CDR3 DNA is TGTGCCAGCAGTTATCTCCTCGAGCAGTACTTC. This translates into CASSYLLEQYF.

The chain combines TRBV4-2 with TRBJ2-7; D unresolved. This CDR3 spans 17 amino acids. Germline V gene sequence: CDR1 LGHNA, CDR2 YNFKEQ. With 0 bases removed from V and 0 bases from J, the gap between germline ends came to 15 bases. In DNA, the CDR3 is TGTGCCAGCAGCCAAGAAGCAAGTGCGCCGGGCTCCTACGAGCAGTACTTC. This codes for CASSQEASAPGSYEQYF.

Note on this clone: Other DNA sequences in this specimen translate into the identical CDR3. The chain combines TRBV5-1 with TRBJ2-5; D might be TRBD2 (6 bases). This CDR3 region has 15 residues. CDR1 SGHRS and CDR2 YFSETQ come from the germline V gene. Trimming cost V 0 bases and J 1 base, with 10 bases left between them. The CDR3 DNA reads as TGCGCCAGCAGCTTGGCGACGGGAGTCCAAGAGACCCAGTACTTC. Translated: CASSLATGVQETQYF.

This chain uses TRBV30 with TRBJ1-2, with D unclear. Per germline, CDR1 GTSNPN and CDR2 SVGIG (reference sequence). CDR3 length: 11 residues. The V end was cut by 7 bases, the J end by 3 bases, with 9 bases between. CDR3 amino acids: CASKDHYGYTF. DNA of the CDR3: TGTGCCTCAAAGGATCACTATGGCTACACCTTC.

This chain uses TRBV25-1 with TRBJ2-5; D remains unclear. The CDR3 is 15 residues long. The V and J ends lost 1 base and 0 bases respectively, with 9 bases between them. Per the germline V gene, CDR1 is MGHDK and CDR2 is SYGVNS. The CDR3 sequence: CASSESVRYQETQYF. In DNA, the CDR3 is TGTGCCAGCAGTGAATCTGTCAGGTACCAAGAGACCCAGTACTTC.

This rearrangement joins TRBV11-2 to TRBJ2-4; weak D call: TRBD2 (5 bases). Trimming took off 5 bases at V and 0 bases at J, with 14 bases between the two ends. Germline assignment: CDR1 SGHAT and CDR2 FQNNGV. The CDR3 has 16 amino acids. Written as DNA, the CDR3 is TGTGCCAGCAGCCGACTACCTCTTTTAGCCAAAAACATTCAGTACTTC. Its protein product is CASSRLPLLAKNIQYF. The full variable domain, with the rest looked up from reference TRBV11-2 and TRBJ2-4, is EAGVAQSPRYKIIEKRQSVAFWCNPISGHATLYWYQQILGQGPKLLIQFQNNGVVDDSQLPKDRFSAERLKGVDSTLKIQPAKLEDSAVYLCASSRLPLLAKNIQYFGAGTRLSVL.

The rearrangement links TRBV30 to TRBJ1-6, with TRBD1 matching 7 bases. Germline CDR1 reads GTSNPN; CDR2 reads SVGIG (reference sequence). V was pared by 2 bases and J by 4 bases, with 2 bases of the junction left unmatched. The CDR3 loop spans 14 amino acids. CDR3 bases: TGTGCCTGGAGTCCGGGACAGTATAATTCACCCCTCCACTTT. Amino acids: CAWSPGQYNSPLHF. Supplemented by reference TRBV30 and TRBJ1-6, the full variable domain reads SQTIHQWPATLVQPVGSPLSLECTVEGTSNPNLYWYRQAAGRGLQLLFYSVGIGQISSEVPQNLSASRPQDRQFILSSKKLLLSDSGFYLCAWSPGQYNSPLHFGNGTRLTVT.

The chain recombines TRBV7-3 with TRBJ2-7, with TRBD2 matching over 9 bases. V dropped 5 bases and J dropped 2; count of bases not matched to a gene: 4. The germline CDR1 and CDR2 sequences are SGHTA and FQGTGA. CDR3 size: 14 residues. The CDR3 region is CASSPQRGAYEQYF. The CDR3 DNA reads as TGTGCCAGCAGCCCGCAGCGGGGGGCCTACGAGCAGTACTTC.

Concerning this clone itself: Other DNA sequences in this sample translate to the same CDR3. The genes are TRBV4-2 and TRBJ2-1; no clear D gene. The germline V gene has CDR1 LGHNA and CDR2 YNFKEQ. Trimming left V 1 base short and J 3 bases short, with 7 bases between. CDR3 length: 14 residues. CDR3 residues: CASSQVSGYNEQFF. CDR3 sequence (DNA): TGTGCCAGCAGCCAAGTCTCCGGCTACAATGAGCAGTTCTTC.

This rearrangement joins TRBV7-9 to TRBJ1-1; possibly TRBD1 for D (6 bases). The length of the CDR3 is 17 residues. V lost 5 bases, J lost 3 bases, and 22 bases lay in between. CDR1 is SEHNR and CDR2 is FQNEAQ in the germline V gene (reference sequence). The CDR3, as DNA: TGTGCCAGCAGCCCCCGGGGGGCGGGGGCGCGTGACACTGAAGCTTTCTTT. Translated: CASSPRGAGARDTEAFF.

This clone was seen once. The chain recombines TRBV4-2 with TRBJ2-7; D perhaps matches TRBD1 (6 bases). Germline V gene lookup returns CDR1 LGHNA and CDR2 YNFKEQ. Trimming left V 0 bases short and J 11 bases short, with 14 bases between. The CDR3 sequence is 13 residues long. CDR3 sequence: CASSQDSGAGKYF. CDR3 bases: TGTGCCAGCAGCCAAGATTCAGGGGCAGGGAAGTACTTC.

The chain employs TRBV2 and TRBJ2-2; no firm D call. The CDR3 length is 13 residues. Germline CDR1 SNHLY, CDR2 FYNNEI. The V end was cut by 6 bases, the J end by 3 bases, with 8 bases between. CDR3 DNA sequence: TGTGCCAGCAGCGTTACTTACACCGGGGAGCTGTTTTTT. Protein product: CASSVTYTGELFF.

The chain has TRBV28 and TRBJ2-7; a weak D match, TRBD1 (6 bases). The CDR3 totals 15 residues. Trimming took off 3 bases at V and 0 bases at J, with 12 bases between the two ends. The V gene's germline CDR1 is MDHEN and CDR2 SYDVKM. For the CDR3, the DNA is TGTGCCAGCAGTTTCGCCAGGGACAACTCCTACGAGCAGTACTTC. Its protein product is CASSFARDNSYEQYF.

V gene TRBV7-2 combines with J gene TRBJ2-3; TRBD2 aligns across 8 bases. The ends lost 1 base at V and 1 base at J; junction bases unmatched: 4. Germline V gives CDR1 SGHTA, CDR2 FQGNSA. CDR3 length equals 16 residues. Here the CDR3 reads CASSLGVSGGTDTQYF. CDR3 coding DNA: TGTGCCAGCAGCTTAGGAGTTAGCGGGGGCACAGATACGCAGTATTTT. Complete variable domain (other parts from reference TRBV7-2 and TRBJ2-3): GAGVSQSPSNKVTEKGKDVELRCDPISGHTALYWYRQSLGQGLEFLIYFQGNSAPDKSGLPSDRFSAERTGGSVSTLTIQRTQQEDSAVYLCASSLGVSGGTDTQYFGPGTRLTVL.

CDR3 bases: TGCGCCAGTACATACGCAGATACGCAGTATTTT. Protein sequence: CASTYADTQYF. This rearrangement joins TRBV5-1 to TRBJ2-3; no clear D gene. This CDR3 region has 11 residues. CDR1 is SGHRS, CDR2 YFSETQ, per germline. V lost 8 bases and J 4 bases, leaving 8 bases between the germline ends.

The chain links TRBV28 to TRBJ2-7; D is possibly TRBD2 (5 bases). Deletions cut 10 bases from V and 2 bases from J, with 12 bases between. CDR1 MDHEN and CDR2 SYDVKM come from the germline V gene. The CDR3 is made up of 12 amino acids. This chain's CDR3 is CATHGVAYEQYF. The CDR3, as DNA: TGTGCCACCCACGGGGTGGCCTACGAGCAGTACTTC.

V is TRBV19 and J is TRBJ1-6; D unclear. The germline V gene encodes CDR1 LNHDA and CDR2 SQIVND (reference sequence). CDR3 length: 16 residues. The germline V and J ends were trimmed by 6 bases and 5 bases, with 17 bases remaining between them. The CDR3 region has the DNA TGTGCCAGTAGGACGATCATATCAGGAGATAATTCACCCCTCCACTTT. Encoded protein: CASRTIISGDNSPLHF. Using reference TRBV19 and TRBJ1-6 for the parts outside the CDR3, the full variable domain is DGGITQSPKYLFRKEGQNVTLSCEQNLNHDAMYWYRQDPGQGLRLIYYSQIVNDFQKGDIAEGYSVSREKKESFPLTVTSAQKNPTAFYLCASRTIISGDNSPLHFGNGTRLTVT.